This T cell receptor (beta chain) was found in a study of T cells expressing NK-cell markers. Study-level background: Sequenced donors, eight in total, included seven who were HCMV-seropositive and one who was seronegative.

No DNA is given; TCRdb re-called the 5' RACE reads and lists each CDR3 protein once. In total, the table holds about 260,000 distinct CDR3 sequences. Whole-study results and caveats: Expanded NKG2C+ T cell clones had unclear HCMV specificity.

To note about this clonotype: Its antigen is not known.

This TCR was sampled from a woman aged 18 to 69 in good health. Sequencing was performed on blood T cells: a sorted CD56 or NKG2C T cell subset, CD4+ or CD8+ T cells, or bulk PBMC T cells (not recorded which).

The CDR3 sequence is CASSFRAGGANNEQFF. The chain links TRBV7-2 to TRBJ2-1; absent DNA, TCRdb's TRBD2 call cannot be checked. Per the germline V gene, CDR1 is SGHTA and CDR2 is FQGNSA. The CDR3 extends over 16 amino acids.